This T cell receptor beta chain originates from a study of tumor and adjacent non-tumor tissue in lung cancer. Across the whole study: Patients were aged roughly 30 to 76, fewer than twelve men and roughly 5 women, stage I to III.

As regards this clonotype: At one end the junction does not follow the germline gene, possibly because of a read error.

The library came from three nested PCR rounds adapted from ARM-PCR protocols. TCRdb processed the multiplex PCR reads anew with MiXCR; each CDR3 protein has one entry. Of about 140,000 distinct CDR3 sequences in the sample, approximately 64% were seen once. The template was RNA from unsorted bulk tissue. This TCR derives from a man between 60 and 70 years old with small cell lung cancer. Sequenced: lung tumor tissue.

CDR3 in amino acids: CASGFPTVNAIYF. CDR3 DNA sequence: TGTGCTAGTGGTTTCCCGACAGTAAACGCCATATATTTT. The rearrangement uses TRBV12-5 and TRBJ1-3; TRBD1 might be the D (5 bases). Germline V gene sequence: CDR1 LGHNT, CDR2 FRNRAP. This CDR3 is built from 13 residues.